The 19 T cell receptor beta chains below come from one sample, sequenced in a study of cytomegalovirus exposure and HLA in healthy donors. The PCR ran on 60 Vbeta and 13 Jbeta primers. Some clones are missing from TCRdb's copy, which holds only in-frame ones; the method was immunoSEQ multiplex PCR. The sample has 130,000 to 150,000 clones; approximately 84% are singletons. Sequenced material: PBMCs. The source is a woman aged 55-69 years in good health and CMV-seropositive.

J is TRBJ2-3 and V is TRBV4-2; no clear D. The CDR3 has 17 amino acids. In germline, CDR1 is LGHNA, CDR2 YNFKEQ. Trimming left V 0 bases short and J 1 base short, with 14 bases between. CDR3 protein: CASSQDYGEYRTDTQYF. CDR3 DNA sequence: TGTGCCAGCAGCCAAGATTACGGAGAATACCGCACAGATACGCAGTATTTT.

The chain has TRBV7-8 and TRBJ2-3; D gene ambiguous. Germline CDR1 is SGHVS and CDR2 is FQNEAQ. Trimming took off 4 bases at V and 2 bases at J, with 7 bases between the two ends. There are 13 residues in the CDR3. The CDR3 DNA follows: TGTGCCAGCAGCTCCCAAATCACAGATACGCAGTATTTT. Protein: CASSSQITDTQYF. The variable domain in full, completed from reference TRBV7-8 and TRBJ2-3, reads GAGVSQSPRYKVAKRGQDVALRCDPISGHVSLFWYQQALGQGPEFLTYFQNEAQLDKSGLPSDRFFAERPEGSVSTLKIQRTQQEDSAVYLCASSSQITDTQYFGPGTRLTVL.

The CDR3 sequence: CASSLDQRDYNEQFF. The CDR3 coding sequence is TGTGCCAGCAGCTTAGACCAGCGGGATTACAATGAGCAGTTCTTC. The chain has TRBV7-2 and TRBJ2-1; 7 nucleotides line up with TRBD2. J lost 4 bases, V lost 1 base, and 4 bases had no gene match. Germline values: CDR1 SGHTA, CDR2 FQGNSA. There are 15 residues in the CDR3.

The chain has TRBV30 and TRBJ1-1; no firm D call. V was shortened by 0 bases and J by 1 base, with 6 bases between the two germline ends. CDR1 is GTSNPN, CDR2 SVGIG, per germline (reference sequence). The CDR3 spans 13 residues. This CDR3 reads CAWSVDRNTEAFF. In nucleotides, the CDR3 is TGTGCCTGGAGTGTAGATAGGAACACTGAAGCTTTCTTT.

The chain couples TRBV11-2 to TRBJ2-1; tentatively, D is TRBD2 (6 bases). The V gene's germline CDR1 is SGHAT and CDR2 FQNNGV. Trimming pared 2 bases from V and 12 bases from J, leaving 11 bases between. The CDR3 sequence is 12 residues long. The DNA for the CDR3 is TGTGCCAGCAGCTTAACGGGAGCTCGGCAGTTCTTC. Translating gives CASSLTGARQFF.

The chain joins TRBV9 to TRBJ2-1; the match to TRBD2 covers 13 bases. The germline V gene has CDR1 SGDLS and CDR2 YYNGEE. V dropped 3 bases and J dropped 7; count of bases not matched to a gene: 4. This CDR3 is 15 amino acids long. This CDR3 reads CASSAGLAGVNEQFF. The CDR3, as DNA: TGTGCCAGCAGCGCAGGACTAGCGGGAGTTAATGAGCAGTTCTTC.

This clone was counted between two and nine times. The chain combines TRBV7-2 with TRBJ2-3; a possible D gene is TRBD2 (6 bases). The V and J ends lost 8 bases and 7 bases respectively, with 10 bases between them. The CDR3 loop spans 11 amino acids. Per the germline V gene, CDR1 is SGHTA and CDR2 is FQGNSA. CDR3 bases: TGTGCCAGCTCCGGGGGATATACGCAGTATTTT. Translation: CASSGGYTQYF.

The genes are TRBV7-2 and TRBJ1-2, with a weak D call TRBD1 (5 bases). CDR1 and CDR2 (germline): SGHTA, FQGNSA. Trimming stripped 1 base from V and 9 bases from J, with 18 bases between. This CDR3 region has 15 residues. The chain's CDR3 is CASSLVGQGLRSYTF. DNA for the CDR3: TGTGCCAGCAGCTTAGTGGGGCAGGGCCTAAGGAGCTACACCTTC.

The count of this clone is one. The chain is built from TRBV7-9 and TRBJ2-2; 8 bases align to TRBD2. V lost 6 bases and J lost 6; bases outside the gene matches: 9. The CDR3 covers 15 residues. Germline V gene data show CDR1 as SEHNR and CDR2 as FQNEAQ (reference sequence). CDR3 sequence (DNA): TGTGCCAGCAGAAAGAGCGGGAGAGCCTCCGGGGAGCTGTTTTTT. This translates into CASRKSGRASGELFF.

This clone came up a few times. The chain recombines TRBV10-3 with TRBJ2-2; D is undetermined. In germline, CDR1 is ENHRY, CDR2 SYGVKD. The CDR3 extends over 14 amino acids. Trimming shortened V by 4 bases and J by 2 bases, and 8 bases separated the two germline ends. The CDR3 loop is CAISGQDNTGELFF. In DNA form, the CDR3 reads TGTGCCATCAGTGGTCAGGATAACACCGGGGAGCTGTTTTTT.

This clone is a singleton in its sample. The chain couples TRBV28 to TRBJ1-2; tentative D call: TRBD1 (5 bases). The CDR3 spans 13 residues. Trimming left V 6 bases short and J 4 bases short, with 12 bases between. Germline CDR1 and CDR2: MDHEN and SYDVKM. CDR3 protein: CASSPTAPYGYTF. DNA for the CDR3: TGTGCCAGCAGCCCGACAGCCCCCTATGGCTACACCTTC.

In this sample, this clone turned up once. The genes are TRBV5-1 and TRBJ2-1, with 9 bases matching TRBD2. The CDR3 loop spans 15 amino acids. V shed 4 bases and J 3 bases; nucleotides not matched to a gene: 5. Germline assignment: CDR1 SGHRS and CDR2 YFSETQ. CDR3 bases: TGCGCCAGCAGCCGCTTGACTAGCGGCTACAATGAGCAGTTCTTC. The encoded protein is CASSRLTSGYNEQFF.

The chain has TRBV2 and TRBJ2-1; 7 nucleotides agree with TRBD2. Germline CDR1 and CDR2: SNHLY and FYNNEI. This CDR3 has 16 residues. V lost 3 bases and J lost 6; bases outside the gene matches: 11. CDR3 DNA: TGTGCCAGCAGTGAGCGGGGACTAAGGGGAAGCAATGAGCAGTTCTTC. This translates into CASSERGLRGSNEQFF.

This clone was picked up one time. Here the CDR3 reads CASSLEGLAGREQFF. Written as DNA, the CDR3 is TGTGCCAGCAGCTTAGAGGGACTAGCGGGCCGAGAGCAGTTCTTC. The rearrangement uses TRBV7-3 and TRBJ2-1, with 12 bases lining up with TRBD2. Trimming removed 2 bases from V and 10 bases from J; junction bases left unmatched: 6. Looked up from germline, CDR1 is SGHTA and CDR2 is FQGTGA. CDR3 length equals 15 residues.

The rearrangement joins TRBV27 to TRBJ2-7; 8 bases fit TRBD2. CDR3 size: 13 residues. Trimming took 4 bases from V and 4 from J; bases not matched to a gene: 3. The germline gives CDR1 MNHEY, CDR2 SMNVEV (reference sequence). The CDR3 bases are TGTGCCAGCAGTTCGCTAGCGGGTTACGAGCAGTACTTC. It encodes CASSSLAGYEQYF.

V and J are TRBV4-2 and TRBJ1-5; 10 bases fit TRBD1. Per germline, CDR1 LGHNA and CDR2 YNFKEQ. V lost 4 bases to trimming and J lost 5 bases; unmatched junction nucleotides: 5. The length of the CDR3 is 15 residues. The CDR3 bases are TGTGCCAGCAGCCTCGGGACAGGGGATTATCAGCCCCAGCATTTT. Amino acid sequence: CASSLGTGDYQPQHF.

The chain carries TRBV19 and TRBJ1-3; D is unclear. The CDR3 runs 12 residues. The germline CDR1 and CDR2 sequences are LNHDA and SQIVND (reference sequence). Trimming pared 8 bases from V and 7 bases from J, leaving 12 bases between. CDR3 protein: CASLLSENTIYF. CDR3 in DNA: TGTGCCAGTCTCTTATCGGAGAACACCATATATTTT. The whole variable domain, remainder taken from reference TRBV19 and TRBJ1-3, is DGGITQSPKYLFRKEGQNVTLSCEQNLNHDAMYWYRQDPGQGLRLIYYSQIVNDFQKGDIAEGYSVSREKKESFPLTVTSAQKNPTAFYLCASLLSENTIYFGEGSWLTVV.

This chain joins TRBV7-3 and TRBJ1-2, with 9 nucleotides matching TRBD1. The CDR3 sequence is 14 residues long. V gave up 2 bases and J gave up 6 bases; unmatched junction bases: 4. Germline CDR1 SGHTA, CDR2 FQGTGA. CDR3 sequence (DNA): TGTGCCAGCAGCTTAGACAGGGGGTCAAATGGCTACACCTTC. This encodes CASSLDRGSNGYTF.

The J gene is TRBJ1-1, the V gene TRBV19; D is uncertain. The V end lost 3 bases, the J end lost 6 bases, and 5 bases lay between the germline ends. The V gene's germline CDR1 is LNHDA and CDR2 SQIVND (reference sequence). The CDR3 extends over 11 amino acids. The CDR3 is CASSIYAEAFF. The CDR3 DNA follows: TGTGCCAGTAGTATCTATGCTGAAGCTTTCTTT.